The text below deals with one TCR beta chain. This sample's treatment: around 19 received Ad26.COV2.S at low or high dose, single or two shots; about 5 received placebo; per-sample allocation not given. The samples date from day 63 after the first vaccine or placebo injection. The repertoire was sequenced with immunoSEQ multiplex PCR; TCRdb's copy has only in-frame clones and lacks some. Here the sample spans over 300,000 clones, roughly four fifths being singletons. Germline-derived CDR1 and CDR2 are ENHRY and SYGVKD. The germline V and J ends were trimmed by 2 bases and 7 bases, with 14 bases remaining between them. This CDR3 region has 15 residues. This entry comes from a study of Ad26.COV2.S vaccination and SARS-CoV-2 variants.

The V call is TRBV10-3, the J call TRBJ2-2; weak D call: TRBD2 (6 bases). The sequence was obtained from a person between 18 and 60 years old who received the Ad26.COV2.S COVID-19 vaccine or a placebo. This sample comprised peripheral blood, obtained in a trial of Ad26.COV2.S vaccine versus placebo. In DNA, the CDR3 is TGTGCCATCAGTGAGGCGGGGACCCGGAGCGGGGAGCTGTTTTTT. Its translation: CAISEAGTRSGELFF.